These 11 T cell receptor beta chains were all obtained from the same sample, sequenced in a study of T cells in Graves' hyperthyroidism and ophthalmopathy. The CDR3 regions of TCR beta were amplified from RNA transcripts. An initial round of RT-PCR targeting the TCR CDR3 relied on the HTBI primer set. TCRdb fed the multiplex PCR reads into MiXCR, producing one record per CDR3 protein. The sample includes 730,000 or so distinct CDR3 sequences, about 19% of them seen just once. Input material: blood. These receptors all come from a woman in her 50s with Graves' hyperthyroidism that later progressed to Graves' ophthalmopathy.

At least ten counts were recorded for this clonotype. The CDR3: CASSLASRGRGYGYTF. CDR3 nucleotide sequence: TGTGCCAGCAGCTTAGCTTCCCGGGGCAGGGGCTATGGCTACACCTTC. This chain joins TRBV7-2 and TRBJ1-2, with D maybe TRBD1 (6 bases). Germline lookup yields CDR1 SGHTA and CDR2 FQGNSA. V was clipped by 0 bases and J by 4 bases, with 15 bases between them. The CDR3 has 16 residues.

Here the CDR3 reads CASSHRDVQETQYF. In DNA form, the CDR3 reads TGTGCCAGCAGCCATAGGGATGTCCAAGAGACCCAGTACTTC. This chain links TRBV7-9 with TRBJ2-5; D remains unclear. This CDR3 contains 14 residues. Between the trimmed V and J ends, which lost 5 bases and 1 base, there was a span of 11 bases. Per the germline V gene, CDR1 is SEHNR and CDR2 is FQNEAQ (reference sequence).

V is TRBV5-1 and J is TRBJ2-5; TRBD2 aligns across 9 bases. This CDR3 region has 16 residues. Germline V lookup: CDR1 SGHRS, CDR2 YFSETQ. V shed 0 bases, J shed 2 bases, and the junction held 5 bases outside the gene matches. The CDR3 bases are TGCGCCAGCAGCTTGGGAGCGGGGGGACATCAAGAGACCCAGTACTTC. Amino acid sequence: CASSLGAGGHQETQYF.

This clonotype was observed many times. This rearrangement joins TRBV11-2 to TRBJ2-7; possibly TRBD1 for D (6 bases). The CDR3 contains 15 residues. CDR1 SGHAT and CDR2 FQNNGV come from the germline V gene. V was cut by 6 bases and J by 6 bases, with 21 bases left in between. The CDR3 loop reads CASRKDSGPLREQYF. CDR3 DNA sequence: TGTGCCAGCAGAAAGGACAGCGGACCCTTACGCGAGCAGTACTTC.

This clonotype occurred many times. The chain employs TRBV18 and TRBJ1-5; no reliable D call. This CDR3 is built from 14 residues. Germline V gene lookup returns CDR1 KGHSH and CDR2 LQKENI. V gave up 1 base and J gave up 6 bases, with 10 bases separating them. The CDR3 nucleotides read TGTGCCAGCTCACCACTTAGGGCGGGTCAGCCCCAGCATTTT. Protein product: CASSPLRAGQPQHF.

This clonotype was counted ten times or more. The chain carries TRBV6-1 and TRBJ1-6; no definite D call. The V gene's germline CDR1 is MNHNS and CDR2 SASEGT. The V end was cut by 2 bases, the J end by 7 bases, with 9 bases between. The CDR3 consists of 14 residues. The CDR3 bases are TGTGCCAGCAGTGAACGGACTGGAAATTCACCCCTCCACTTT. Its protein is CASSERTGNSPLHF.

This clonotype was detected ten times or more. The J gene is TRBJ1-2, the V gene TRBV2; a weak D match, TRBD1 (5 bases). With 7 bases removed from V and 3 bases from J, the gap between germline ends came to 12 bases. CDR3 length: 13 residues. CDR1 and CDR2 from the germline V gene are SNHLY and FYNNEI. The DNA for the CDR3 is TGTGCCAGCAAGGAGGGGCAGTACTATGGCTACACCTTC. As protein: CASKEGQYYGYTF.

The chain recombines TRBV9 with TRBJ2-2, with D hard to call. The CDR3 consists of 13 residues. CDR1 is SGDLS, CDR2 YYNGEE, per germline. The V gene lost 3 bases and the J gene lost 6 bases, with 9 bases spanning the gap. As DNA, the CDR3 is TGTGCCAGCAGCGAGGGATACGCCGGGGAGCTGTTTTTT. Its protein product is CASSEGYAGELFF.

This clonotype has a count of ten or more. The rearrangement links TRBV20-1 to TRBJ2-3; 13 bases map to TRBD2. The CDR3 is 17 residues long. Germline trimming cut 3 bases from V and 0 bases from J; bases unmatched to any gene: 6. Per germline, CDR1 DFQATT and CDR2 SNEGSKA (reference sequence). The CDR3 protein is CSARGLAGNPSTDTQYF. CDR3 nucleotides: TGCAGTGCTAGGGGACTAGCGGGGAACCCTAGCACAGATACGCAGTATTTT.

This clonotype was counted many times. The V gene is TRBV6-6, the J gene TRBJ1-1; D gene ambiguous. CDR3 size: 16 residues. V lost 0 bases and J 1 base, leaving 12 bases between the germline ends. The V gene's germline CDR1 is MNHNY and CDR2 SVGAGI (reference sequence). The CDR3 here is CASSYSITHPNTEAFF. DNA of the CDR3: TGTGCCAGCAGTTACTCTATTACACACCCGAACACTGAAGCTTTCTTT.

The table lists this clonotype with a few counts. The chain has TRBV15 and TRBJ1-5; tentatively, D is TRBD1 (6 bases). The CDR3 sequence is 15 residues long. Trimming cost V 3 bases and J 3 bases, with 12 bases left between them. The V gene's germline CDR1 is LNHNV and CDR2 YYDKDF (reference sequence). CDR3 amino acids: CATSRARTDNQPQHF. The CDR3 bases are TGTGCCACCAGCAGGGCCCGGACAGACAATCAGCCCCAGCATTTT. The full variable domain, rest sourced from reference TRBV15 and TRBJ1-5, is DAMVIQNPRYQVTQFGKPVTLSCSQTLNHNVMYWYQQKSSQAPKLLFHYYDKDFNNEADTPDNFQSRRPNTSFCFLDIRSPGLGDTAMYLCATSRARTDNQPQHFGDGTRLSIL.